This TCR beta chain was recovered during a study of HIV-infected patients and healthy controls. This clonotype was counted only a few times. cDNA was made from 500 ng RNA using alpha and beta constant primers. Alpha and beta chain libraries were made separately by chain-specific third strand synthesis with multiplexing indices. One entry per CDR3 protein results from TCRdb running MiXCR on the 5' RACE reads. The sample records some 3,500 distinct CDR3 sequences, about a fifth being singletons. The repertoire came from unfractionated whole blood and reflected all unsorted peripheral T cells. The clonotype originates from an adult with HIV infection. The material sequenced was blood, taken before antiretroviral therapy.

CDR3 region: CASSPPGELFTEAFF. The CDR3 region has the DNA TGTGCCAGCTCACCACCAGGCGAACTTTTCACTGAAGCTTTCTTT. This rearrangement joins TRBV18 to TRBJ1-1; D is uncertain. Germline V gene sequence: CDR1 KGHSH, CDR2 LQKENI. This CDR3 has 15 amino acids. The ends were cut back, 0 bases at V and 4 bases at J, with 12 bases in the middle.